The clone carrying this T cell receptor (beta chain) was seen only once. The data were taken from a study of blood T cell repertoires in COVID-19. Method: immunoSEQ multiplex PCR; TCRdb's copy keeps in-frame clones and lacks some. The sample carries over 60,000 clones, 76% recorded once. The Seattle patients, enrolled during active infection, were followed longitudinally. V gave up 2 bases and J gave up 7 bases, with 17 bases separating them. The CDR3 sequence is 16 residues long. Germline loops: CDR1 KGHSH, CDR2 LQKENI. The chain uses TRBV18 and TRBJ1-4; tentatively, D is TRBD1 (6 bases). This receptor was taken from a man aged 60 to 75 with COVID-19, enrolled during active disease. The sample comprised peripheral blood. The CDR3 bases are TGTGCCAGCTCACCAAGGTCCGGGGGGCAAGCTGAAAAACTGTTTTTT. This encodes CASSPRSGGQAEKLFF.